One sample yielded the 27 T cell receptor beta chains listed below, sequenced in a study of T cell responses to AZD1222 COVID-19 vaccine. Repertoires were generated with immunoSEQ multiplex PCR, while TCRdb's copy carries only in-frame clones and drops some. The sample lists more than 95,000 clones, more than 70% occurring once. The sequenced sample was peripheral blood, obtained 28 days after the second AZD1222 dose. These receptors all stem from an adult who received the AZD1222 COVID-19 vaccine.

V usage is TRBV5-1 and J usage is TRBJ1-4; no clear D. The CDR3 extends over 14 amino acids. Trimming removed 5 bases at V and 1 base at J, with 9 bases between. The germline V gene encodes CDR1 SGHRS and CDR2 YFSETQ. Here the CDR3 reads CASRMGLTNEKLFF. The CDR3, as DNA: TGCGCCAGCAGAATGGGGTTAACTAATGAAAAACTGTTTTTT.

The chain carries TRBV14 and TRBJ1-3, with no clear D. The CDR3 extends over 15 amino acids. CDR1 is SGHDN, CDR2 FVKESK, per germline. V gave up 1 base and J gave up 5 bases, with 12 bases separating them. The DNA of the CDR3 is TGTGCCAGCAGCCAAGGAACGGACTATAGAAACACCATATATTTT. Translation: CASSQGTDYRNTIYF. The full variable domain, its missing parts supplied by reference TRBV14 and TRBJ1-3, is EAGVTQFPSHSVIEKGQTVTLRCDPISGHDNLYWYRRVMGKEIKFLLHFVKESKQDESGMPNNRFLAERTGGTYSTLKVQPAELEDSGVYFCASSQGTDYRNTIYFGEGSWLTVV.

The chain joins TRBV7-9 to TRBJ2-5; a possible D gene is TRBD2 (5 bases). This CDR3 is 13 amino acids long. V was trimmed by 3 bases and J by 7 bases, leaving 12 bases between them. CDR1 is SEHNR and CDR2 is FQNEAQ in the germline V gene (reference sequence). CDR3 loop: CASSLGVEGTQYF. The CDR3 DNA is TGTGCCAGCAGCTTGGGAGTCGAAGGGACCCAGTACTTC.

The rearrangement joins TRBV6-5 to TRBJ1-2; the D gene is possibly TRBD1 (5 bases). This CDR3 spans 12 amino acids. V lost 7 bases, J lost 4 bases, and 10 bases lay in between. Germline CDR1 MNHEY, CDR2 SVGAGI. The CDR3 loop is CASTAGSYGYTF. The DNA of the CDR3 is TGTGCCAGCACCGCAGGGAGCTATGGCTACACCTTC.

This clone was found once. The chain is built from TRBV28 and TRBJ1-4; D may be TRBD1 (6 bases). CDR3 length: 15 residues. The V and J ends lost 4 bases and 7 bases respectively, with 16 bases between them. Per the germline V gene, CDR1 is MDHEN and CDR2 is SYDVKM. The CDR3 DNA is TGTGCCAGCAGTTCAGCAGGGGCTGGGGGTGAAAAACTGTTTTTT. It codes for CASSSAGAGGEKLFF.

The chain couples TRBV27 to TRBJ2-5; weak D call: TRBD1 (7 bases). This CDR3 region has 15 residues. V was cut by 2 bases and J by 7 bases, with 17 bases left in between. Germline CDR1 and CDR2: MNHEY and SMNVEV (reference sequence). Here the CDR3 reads CASSLGGGAGVTQYF. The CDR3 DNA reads TGTGCCAGCAGTTTAGGAGGGGGCGCAGGGGTGACCCAGTACTTC.

CDR3 protein: CASSPRTSGSSYNEQFF. CDR3 sequence (DNA): TGTGCCAGCAGCCCGAGGACTAGCGGGAGCTCCTACAATGAGCAGTTCTTC. The chain combines TRBV5-4 with TRBJ2-1; 13 bases match TRBD2. V shed 4 bases, J shed 0 bases, and the junction held 4 bases outside the gene matches. CDR1 and CDR2 from the germline V gene are SGHNT and YYREEE (reference sequence). The CDR3 has 17 residues.

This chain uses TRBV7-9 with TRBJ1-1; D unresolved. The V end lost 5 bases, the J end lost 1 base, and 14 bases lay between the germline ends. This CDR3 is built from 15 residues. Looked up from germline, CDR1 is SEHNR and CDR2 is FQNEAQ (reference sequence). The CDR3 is CASSGALQRNTEAFF. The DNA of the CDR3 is TGTGCCAGCAGCGGAGCACTACAGAGGAACACTGAAGCTTTCTTT.

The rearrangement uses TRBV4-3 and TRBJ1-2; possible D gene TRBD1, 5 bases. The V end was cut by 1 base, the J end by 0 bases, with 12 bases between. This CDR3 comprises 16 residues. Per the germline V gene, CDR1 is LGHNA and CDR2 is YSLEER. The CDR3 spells CASSQGRTSSNYGYTF. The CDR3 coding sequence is TGCGCCAGCAGCCAAGGAAGGACATCTTCTAACTATGGCTACACCTTC.

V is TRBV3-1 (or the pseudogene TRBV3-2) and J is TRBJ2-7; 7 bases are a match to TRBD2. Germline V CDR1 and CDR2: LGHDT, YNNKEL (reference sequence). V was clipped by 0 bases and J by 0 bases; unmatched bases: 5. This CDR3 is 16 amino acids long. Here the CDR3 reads CASSQDLASGSYEQYF. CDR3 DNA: TGTGCCAGCAGCCAAGATCTGGCTAGCGGCTCCTACGAGCAGTACTTC.

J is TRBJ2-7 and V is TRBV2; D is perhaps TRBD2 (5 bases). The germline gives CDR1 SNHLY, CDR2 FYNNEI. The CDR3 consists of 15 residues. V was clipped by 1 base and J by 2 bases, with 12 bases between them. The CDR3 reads CASSEEREITYEQYF. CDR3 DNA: TGTGCCAGCAGTGAAGAGAGGGAGATTACCTACGAGCAGTACTTC.

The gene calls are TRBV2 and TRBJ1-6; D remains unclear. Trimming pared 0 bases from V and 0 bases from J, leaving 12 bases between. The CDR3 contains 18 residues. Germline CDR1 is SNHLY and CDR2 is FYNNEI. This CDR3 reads CASSEAYGEGSYNSPLHF. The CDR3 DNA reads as TGTGCCAGCAGTGAAGCTTATGGGGAAGGCTCCTATAATTCACCCCTCCACTTT.

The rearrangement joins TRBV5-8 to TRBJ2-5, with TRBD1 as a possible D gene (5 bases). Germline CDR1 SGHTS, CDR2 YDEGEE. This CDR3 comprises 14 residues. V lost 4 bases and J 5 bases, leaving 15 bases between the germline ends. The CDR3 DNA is TGTGCCAGCAGCCTTTCAGGGTACTGGGAGACCCAGTACTTC. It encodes CASSLSGYWETQYF.

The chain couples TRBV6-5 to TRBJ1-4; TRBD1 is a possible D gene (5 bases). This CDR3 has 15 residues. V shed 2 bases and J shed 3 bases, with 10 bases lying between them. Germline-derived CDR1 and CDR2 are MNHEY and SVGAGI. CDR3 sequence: CASSYAQVPNEKLFF. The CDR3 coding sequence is TGTGCCAGCAGTTACGCACAGGTTCCTAATGAAAAACTGTTTTTT.

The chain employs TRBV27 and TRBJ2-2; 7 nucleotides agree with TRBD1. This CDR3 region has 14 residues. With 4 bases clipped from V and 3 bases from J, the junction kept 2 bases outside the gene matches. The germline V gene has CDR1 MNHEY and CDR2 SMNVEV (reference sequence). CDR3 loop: CASSWDSHTGELFF. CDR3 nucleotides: TGTGCCAGCAGTTGGGACAGTCACACCGGGGAGCTGTTTTTT.

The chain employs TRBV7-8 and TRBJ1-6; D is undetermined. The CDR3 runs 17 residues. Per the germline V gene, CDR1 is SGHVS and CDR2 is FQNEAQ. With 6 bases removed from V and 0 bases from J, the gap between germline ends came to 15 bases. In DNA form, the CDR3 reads TGTGCCAGCAGTATTTTACAGTCTCCCTCCTATAATTCACCCCTCCACTTT. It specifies CASSILQSPSYNSPLHF.

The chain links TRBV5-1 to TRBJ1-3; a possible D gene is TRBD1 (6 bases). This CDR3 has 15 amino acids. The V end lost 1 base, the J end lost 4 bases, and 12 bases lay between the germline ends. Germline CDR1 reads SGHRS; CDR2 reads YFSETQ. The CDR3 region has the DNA TGCGCCAGCAGCTTGTCTTCAGGGGCGGGAAACACCATATATTTT. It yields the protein CASSLSSGAGNTIYF.

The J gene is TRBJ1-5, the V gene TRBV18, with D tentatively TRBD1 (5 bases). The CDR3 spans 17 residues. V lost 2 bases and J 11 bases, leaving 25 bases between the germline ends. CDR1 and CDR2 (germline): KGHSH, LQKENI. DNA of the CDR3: TGTGCCAGCTCACCAGAAGCGTGGGGACTCGGGGTCATGGCCCAGCATTTT. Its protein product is CASSPEAWGLGVMAQHF.

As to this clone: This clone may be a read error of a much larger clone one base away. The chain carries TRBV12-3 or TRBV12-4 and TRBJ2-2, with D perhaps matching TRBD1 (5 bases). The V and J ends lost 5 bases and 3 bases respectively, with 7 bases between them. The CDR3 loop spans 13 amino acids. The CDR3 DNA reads TGTGCCAGCAGTGTCAGGGACACCGGGGAGCTGTTTTTT. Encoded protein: CASSVRDTGELFF.

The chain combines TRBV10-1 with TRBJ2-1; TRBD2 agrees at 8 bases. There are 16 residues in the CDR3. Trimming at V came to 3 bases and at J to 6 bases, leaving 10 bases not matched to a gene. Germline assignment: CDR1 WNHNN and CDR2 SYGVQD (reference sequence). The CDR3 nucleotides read TGCGCCAGCAGTGAATCGGTGGGACTAGATTTCAATGAGCAGTTCTTC. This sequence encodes CASSESVGLDFNEQFF.

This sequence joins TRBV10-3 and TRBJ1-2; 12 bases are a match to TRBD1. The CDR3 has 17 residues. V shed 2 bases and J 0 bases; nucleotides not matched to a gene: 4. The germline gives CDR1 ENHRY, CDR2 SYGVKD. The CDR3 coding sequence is TGTGCCATCAGTGAGCAAGGGACAGGGGGCTCTAACTATGGCTACACCTTC. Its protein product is CAISEQGTGGSNYGYTF.

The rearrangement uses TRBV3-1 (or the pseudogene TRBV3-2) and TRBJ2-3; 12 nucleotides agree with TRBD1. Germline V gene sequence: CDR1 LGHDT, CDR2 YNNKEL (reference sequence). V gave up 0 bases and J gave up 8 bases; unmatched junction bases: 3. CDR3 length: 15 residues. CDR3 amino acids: CASSQDGTGGGTQYF. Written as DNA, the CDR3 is TGTGCCAGCAGCCAAGATGGGACAGGGGGCGGTACGCAGTATTTT.

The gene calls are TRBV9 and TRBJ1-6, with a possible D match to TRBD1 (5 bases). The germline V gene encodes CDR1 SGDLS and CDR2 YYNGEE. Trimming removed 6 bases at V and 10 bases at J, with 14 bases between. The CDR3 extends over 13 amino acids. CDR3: CASNRGEGSPLHF. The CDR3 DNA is TGTGCCAGCAACAGAGGGGAGGGCTCACCCCTCCACTTT.

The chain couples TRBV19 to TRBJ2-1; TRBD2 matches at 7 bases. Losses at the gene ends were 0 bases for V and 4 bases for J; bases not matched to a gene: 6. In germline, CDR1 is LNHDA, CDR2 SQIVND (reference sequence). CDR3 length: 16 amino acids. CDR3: CASSIEEGGLYNEQFF. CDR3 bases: TGTGCCAGTAGTATAGAGGAGGGAGGGCTATACAATGAGCAGTTCTTC.

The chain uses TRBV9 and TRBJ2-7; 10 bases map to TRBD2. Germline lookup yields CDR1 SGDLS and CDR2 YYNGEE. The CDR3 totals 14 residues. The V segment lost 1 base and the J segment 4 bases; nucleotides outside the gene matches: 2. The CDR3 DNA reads TGTGCCAGCAGCGTATCTAGCGGGGGTTACGAGCAGTACTTC. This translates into CASSVSSGGYEQYF.

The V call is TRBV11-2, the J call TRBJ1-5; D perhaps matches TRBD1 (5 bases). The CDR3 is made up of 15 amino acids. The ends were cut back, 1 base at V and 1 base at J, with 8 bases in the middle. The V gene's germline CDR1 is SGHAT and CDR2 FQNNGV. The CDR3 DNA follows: TGTGCCAGCAGCTTAGTAGGGGCAAGCAATCAGCCCCAGCATTTT. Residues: CASSLVGASNQPQHF. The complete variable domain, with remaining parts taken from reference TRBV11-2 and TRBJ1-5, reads EAGVAQSPRYKIIEKRQSVAFWCNPISGHATLYWYQQILGQGPKLLIQFQNNGVVDDSQLPKDRFSAERLKGVDSTLKIQPAKLEDSAVYLCASSLVGASNQPQHFGDGTRLSIL.

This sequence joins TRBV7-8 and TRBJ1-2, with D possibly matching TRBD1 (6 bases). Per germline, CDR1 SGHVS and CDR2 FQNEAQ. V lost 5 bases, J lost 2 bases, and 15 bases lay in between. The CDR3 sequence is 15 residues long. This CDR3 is CASSPSSGVNYGYTF. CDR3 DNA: TGTGCCAGCAGCCCGAGTTCAGGGGTAAACTATGGCTACACCTTC.